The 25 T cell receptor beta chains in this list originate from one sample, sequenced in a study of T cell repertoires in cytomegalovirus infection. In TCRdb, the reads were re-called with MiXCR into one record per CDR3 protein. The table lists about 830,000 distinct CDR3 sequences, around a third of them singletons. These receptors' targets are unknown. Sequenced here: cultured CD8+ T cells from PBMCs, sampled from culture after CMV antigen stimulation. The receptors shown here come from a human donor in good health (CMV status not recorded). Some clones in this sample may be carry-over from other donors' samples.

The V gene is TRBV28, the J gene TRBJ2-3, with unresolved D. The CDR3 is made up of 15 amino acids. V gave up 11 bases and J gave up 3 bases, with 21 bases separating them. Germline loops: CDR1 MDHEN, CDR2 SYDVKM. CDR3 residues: CAADAPLAPTDTQYF. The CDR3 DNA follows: TGTGCCGCCGACGCCCCTTTAGCTCCAACAGATACGCAGTATTTT.

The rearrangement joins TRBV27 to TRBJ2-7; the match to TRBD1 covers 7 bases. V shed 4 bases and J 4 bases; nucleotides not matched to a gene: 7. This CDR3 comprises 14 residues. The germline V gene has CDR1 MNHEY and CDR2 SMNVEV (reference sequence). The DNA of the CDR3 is TGTGCCAGCAGTTATAACAGGGGCGGATACGAGCAGTACTTC. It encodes CASSYNRGGYEQYF.

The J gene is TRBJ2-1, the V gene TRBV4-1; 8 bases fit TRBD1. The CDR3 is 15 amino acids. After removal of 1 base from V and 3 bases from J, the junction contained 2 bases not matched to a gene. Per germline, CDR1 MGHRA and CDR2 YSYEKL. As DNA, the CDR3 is TGCGCCAGCAGCCAAGGAGGGACAGGCTACAATGAGCAGTTCTTC. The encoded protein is CASSQGGTGYNEQFF.

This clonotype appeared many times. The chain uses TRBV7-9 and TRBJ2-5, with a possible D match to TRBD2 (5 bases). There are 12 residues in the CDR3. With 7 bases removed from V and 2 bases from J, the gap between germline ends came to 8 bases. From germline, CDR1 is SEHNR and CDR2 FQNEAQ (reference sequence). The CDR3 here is CASKSGQETQYF. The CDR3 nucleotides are TGTGCCAGCAAATCGGGACAAGAGACCCAGTACTTC.

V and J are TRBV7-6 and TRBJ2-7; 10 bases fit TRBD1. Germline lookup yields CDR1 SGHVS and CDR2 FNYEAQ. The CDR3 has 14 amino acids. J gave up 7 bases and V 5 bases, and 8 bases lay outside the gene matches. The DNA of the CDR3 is TGTGCCAGCAGCGCACGGGACAGGGGATGGGAGCAGTACGTC. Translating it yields CASSARDRGWEQYV.

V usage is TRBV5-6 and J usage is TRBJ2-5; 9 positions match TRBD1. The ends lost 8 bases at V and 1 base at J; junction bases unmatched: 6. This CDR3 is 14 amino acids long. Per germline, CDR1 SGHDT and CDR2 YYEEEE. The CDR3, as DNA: TGTGCCAGTGGGACAGGGAGGCCCCAAGAGACCCAGTACTTC. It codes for CASGTGRPQETQYF. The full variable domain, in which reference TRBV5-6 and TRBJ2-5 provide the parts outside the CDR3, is DAGVTQSPTHLIKTRGQQVTLRCSPKSGHDTVSWYQQALGQGPQFIFQYYEEEERQRGNFPDRFSGHQFPNYSSELNVNALLLGDSALYLCASGTGRPQETQYFGPGTRLLVL.

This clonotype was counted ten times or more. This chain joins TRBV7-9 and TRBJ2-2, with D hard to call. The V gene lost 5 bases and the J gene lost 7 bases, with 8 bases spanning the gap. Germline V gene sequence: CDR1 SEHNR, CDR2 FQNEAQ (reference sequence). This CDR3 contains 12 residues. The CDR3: CASSPLSGELFF. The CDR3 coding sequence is TGTGCCAGCAGCCCTCTAAGCGGGGAGCTGTTTTTT.

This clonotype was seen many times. CDR3 DNA sequence: TGCGCCAGCAGTCCCGGACAGGGAACCGGGGAGCTGTTTTTT. Protein sequence: CASSPGQGTGELFF. The gene calls are TRBV4-1 and TRBJ2-2; 8 bases align to TRBD1. The V gene's germline CDR1 is MGHRA and CDR2 YSYEKL. The trim removed 6 bases at V and 5 bases at J, leaving 5 bases unmatched. The CDR3 sequence is 14 residues long.

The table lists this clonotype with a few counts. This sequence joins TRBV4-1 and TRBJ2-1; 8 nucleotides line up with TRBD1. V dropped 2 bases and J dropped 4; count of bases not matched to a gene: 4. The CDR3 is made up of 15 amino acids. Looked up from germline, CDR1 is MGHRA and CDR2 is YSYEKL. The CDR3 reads CASSQFQGAYNEQFF. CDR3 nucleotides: TGCGCCAGCAGCCAATTCCAGGGGGCGTACAATGAGCAGTTCTTC.

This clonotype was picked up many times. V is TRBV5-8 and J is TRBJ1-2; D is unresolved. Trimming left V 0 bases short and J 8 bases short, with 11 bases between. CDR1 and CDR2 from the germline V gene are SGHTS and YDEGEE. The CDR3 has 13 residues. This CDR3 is CASSLAATAGYTF. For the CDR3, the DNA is TGTGCCAGCAGCTTGGCCGCTACGGCCGGCTACACCTTC.

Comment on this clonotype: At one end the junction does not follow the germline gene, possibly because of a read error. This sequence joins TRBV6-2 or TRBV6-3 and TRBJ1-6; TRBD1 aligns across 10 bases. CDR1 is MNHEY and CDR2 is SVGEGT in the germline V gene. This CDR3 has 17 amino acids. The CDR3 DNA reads TGTGTCAGCCAAGGCCCTAGATACCGGGACAGGGGTTCACCCCTCCACTTT. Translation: CVSQGPRYRDRGSPLHF.

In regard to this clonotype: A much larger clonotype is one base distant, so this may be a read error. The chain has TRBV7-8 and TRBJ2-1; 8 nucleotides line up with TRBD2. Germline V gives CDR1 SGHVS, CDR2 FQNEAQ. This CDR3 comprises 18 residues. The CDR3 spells CTSSLVWRGASSYNEQFF. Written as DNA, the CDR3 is TGTACCAGCAGCTTAGTTTGGCGGGGGGCCAGCTCCTACAATGAGCAGTTCTTC.

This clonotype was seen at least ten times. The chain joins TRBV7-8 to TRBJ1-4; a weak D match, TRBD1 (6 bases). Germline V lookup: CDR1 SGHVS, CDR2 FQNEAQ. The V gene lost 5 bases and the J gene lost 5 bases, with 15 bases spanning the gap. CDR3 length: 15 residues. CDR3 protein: CASSARLDRNEKLFF. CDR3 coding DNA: TGTGCCAGCAGCGCCCGCCTTGACAGGAATGAAAAACTGTTTTTT.

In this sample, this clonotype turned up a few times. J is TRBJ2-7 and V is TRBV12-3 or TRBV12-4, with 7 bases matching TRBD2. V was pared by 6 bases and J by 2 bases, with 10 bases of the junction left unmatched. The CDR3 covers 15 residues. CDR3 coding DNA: TGTGCCAGCAGCCCCGGGGAGGGTTACCCCTACGAGCAGTACTTC. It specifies CASSPGEGYPYEQYF.

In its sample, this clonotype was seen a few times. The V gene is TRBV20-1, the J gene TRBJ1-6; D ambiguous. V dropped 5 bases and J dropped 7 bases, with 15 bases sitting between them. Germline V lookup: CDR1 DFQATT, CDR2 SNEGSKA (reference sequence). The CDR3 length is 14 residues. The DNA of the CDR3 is TGCAGTGCTGACCCGAGGGTGGGAAATTCACCCCTCCACTTT. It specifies CSADPRVGNSPLHF.

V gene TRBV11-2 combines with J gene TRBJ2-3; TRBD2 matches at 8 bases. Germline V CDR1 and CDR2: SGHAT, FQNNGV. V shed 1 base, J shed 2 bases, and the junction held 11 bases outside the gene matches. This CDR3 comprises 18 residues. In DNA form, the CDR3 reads TGTGCCAGCAGCTTAGCGGCTCGAAAGCGGGGGCCCACAGATACGCAGTATTTT. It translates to CASSLAARKRGPTDTQYF.

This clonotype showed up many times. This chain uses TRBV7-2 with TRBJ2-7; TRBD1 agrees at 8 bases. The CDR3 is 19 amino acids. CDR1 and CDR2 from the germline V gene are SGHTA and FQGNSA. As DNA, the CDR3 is TGTGCCAGCACCTTAAAAGTCAGTATGGGCAGGGGGCATAGTTACGAGCAGTACGTC. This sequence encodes CASTLKVSMGRGHSYEQYV.

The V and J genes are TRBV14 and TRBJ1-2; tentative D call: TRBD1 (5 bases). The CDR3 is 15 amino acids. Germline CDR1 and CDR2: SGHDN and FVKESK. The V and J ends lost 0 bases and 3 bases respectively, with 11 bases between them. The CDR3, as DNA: TGTGCCAGCAGCCAAGATCCGACAGACTACTATGGCTACACCTTC. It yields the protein CASSQDPTDYYGYTF.

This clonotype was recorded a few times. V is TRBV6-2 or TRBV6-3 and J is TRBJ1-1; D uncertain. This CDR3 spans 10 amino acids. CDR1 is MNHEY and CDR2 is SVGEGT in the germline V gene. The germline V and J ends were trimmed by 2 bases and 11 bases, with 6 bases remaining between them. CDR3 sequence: CASSYGKAFF. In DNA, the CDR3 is TGTGCCAGCAGTTACGGGAAGGCTTTCTTT.

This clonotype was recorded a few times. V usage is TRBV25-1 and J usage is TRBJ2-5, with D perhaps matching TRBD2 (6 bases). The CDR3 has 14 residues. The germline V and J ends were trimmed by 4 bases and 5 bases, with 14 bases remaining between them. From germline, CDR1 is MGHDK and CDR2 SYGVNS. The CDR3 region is CASSGPGGVETQYF. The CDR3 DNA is TGTGCCAGCAGTGGACCCGGGGGAGTGGAGACCCAGTACTTC.

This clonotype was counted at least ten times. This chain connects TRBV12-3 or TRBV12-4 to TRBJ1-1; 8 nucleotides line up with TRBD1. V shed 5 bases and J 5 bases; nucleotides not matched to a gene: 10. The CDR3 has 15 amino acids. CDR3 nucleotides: TGTGCCAGCAGTCCAGGACAGGGAGGTTGGACTGAAGCTTTCTTT. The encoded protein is CASSPGQGGWTEAFF.

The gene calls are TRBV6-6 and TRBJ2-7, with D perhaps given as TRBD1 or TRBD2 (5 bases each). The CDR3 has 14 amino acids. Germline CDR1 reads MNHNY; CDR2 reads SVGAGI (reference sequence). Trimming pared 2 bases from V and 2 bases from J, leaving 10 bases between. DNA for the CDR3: TGTGCCAGCAGTTACGGGGGAAAGGCCTACGAGCAGTACTTC. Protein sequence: CASSYGGKAYEQYF.

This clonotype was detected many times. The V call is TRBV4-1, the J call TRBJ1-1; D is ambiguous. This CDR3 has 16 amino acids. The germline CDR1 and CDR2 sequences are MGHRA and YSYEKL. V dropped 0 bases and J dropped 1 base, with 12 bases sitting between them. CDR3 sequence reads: CASSQERSAGNTEAFF. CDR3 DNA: TGCGCCAGCAGCCAAGAAAGATCGGCAGGGAACACTGAAGCTTTCTTT.

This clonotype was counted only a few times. The CDR3 DNA is TGTGCCAGCAGCTCATCTCCGGGACTAGCGAACAATGAGCAGTTCTTC. It translates to CASSSSPGLANNEQFF. V and J are TRBV7-6 and TRBJ2-1; 10 positions match TRBD2. Trimming took 4 bases from V and 5 from J; bases not matched to a gene: 8. Germline values: CDR1 SGHVS, CDR2 FNYEAQ. The CDR3 is made up of 16 amino acids.

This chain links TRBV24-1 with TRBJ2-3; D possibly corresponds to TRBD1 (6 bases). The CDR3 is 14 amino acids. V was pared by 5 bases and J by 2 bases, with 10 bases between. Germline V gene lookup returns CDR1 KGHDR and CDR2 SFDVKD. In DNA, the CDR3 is TGTGCCACCAGTGTCGGACAGCTCACAGATACGCAGTATTTT. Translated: CATSVGQLTDTQYF.